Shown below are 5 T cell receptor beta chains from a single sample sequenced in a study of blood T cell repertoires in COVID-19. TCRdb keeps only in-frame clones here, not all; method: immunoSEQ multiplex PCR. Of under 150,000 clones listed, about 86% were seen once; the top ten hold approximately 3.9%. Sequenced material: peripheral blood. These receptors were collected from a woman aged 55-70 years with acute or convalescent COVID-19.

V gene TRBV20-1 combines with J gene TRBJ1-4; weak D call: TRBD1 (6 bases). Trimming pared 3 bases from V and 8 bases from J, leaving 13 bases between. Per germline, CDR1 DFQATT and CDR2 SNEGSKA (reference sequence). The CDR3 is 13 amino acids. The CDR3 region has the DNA TGCAGTGCTAGTCGGACAGTCAGCGAAAAACTGTTTTTT. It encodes CSASRTVSEKLFF.

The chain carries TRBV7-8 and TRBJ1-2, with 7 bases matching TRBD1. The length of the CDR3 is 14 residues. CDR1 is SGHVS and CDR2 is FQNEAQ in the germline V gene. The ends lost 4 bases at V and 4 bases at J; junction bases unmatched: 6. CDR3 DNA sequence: TGTGCCAGCAGCTCGGGACAGATAATCTATGGCTACACCTTC. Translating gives CASSSGQIIYGYTF.

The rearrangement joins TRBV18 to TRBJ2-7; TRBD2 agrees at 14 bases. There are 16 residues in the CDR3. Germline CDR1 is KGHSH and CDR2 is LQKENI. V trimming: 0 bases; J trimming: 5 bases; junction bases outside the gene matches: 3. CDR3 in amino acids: CASSPPGLAGEDEQYF. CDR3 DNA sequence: TGTGCCAGCTCACCACCGGGACTAGCGGGAGAGGACGAGCAGTACTTC. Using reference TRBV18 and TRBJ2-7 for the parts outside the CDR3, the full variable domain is NAGVMQNPRHLVRRRGQEARLRCSPMKGHSHVYWYRQLPEEGLKFMVYLQKENIIDESGMPKERFSAEFPKEGPSILRIQQVVRGDSAAYFCASSPPGLAGEDEQYFGPGTRLTVT.

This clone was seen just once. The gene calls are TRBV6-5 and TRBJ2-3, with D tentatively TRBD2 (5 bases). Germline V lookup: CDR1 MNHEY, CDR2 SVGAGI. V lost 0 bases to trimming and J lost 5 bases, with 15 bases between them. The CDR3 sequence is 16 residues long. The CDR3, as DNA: TGTGCCAGCAGTTACTCCGTGCAAGAGGGAAGAGATACGCAGTATTTT. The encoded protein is CASSYSVQEGRDTQYF.

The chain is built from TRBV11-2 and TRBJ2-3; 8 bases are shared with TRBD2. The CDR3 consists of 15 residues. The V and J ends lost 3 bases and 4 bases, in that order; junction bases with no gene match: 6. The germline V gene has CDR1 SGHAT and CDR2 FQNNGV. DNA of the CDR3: TGTGCCAGCAGCTTCAGCGGGAGTATCCCAGATACGCAGTATTTT. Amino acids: CASSFSGSIPDTQYF.